The T cell receptor (beta chain) described here comes from a study of T cells after yellow fever vaccination. This clonotype was counted many times. Researchers made TCR cDNA using 5'RACE template switching, and this step added a universal primer site and UMIs. TCRdb ran MiXCR on the 5' RACE reads and lists one entry per CDR3 protein. Here the sample spans 200,000 to 250,000 distinct CDR3 sequences, 6.9% being singletons. The sequences come from CD4+ T cells sorted from PBMCs, collected 15 days after the yellow fever booster vaccination. The TCR comes from a man aged 25 to 40 who received the YFV17D yellow fever vaccine.

The CDR3 loop reads CASRRLAGGDEQYF. As DNA, the CDR3 is TGTGCCAGCAGAAGACTAGCGGGAGGGGACGAGCAGTACTTC. The chain joins TRBV6-5 to TRBJ2-7; TRBD2 matches at 14 bases. Trimming removed 6 bases from V and 5 bases from J; junction bases left unmatched: 3. The CDR3 runs 14 residues. The V gene's germline CDR1 is MNHEY and CDR2 SVGAGI.